The 2 T cell receptor beta chains listed next were all sequenced from one sample in a study of OX40 agonist ivuxolimab in advanced cancers. TCRdb's table, derived via immunoSEQ multiplex PCR, lists solely in-frame clones and lacks some. The data contain 15,000 to 20,000 clones, around 88% of them singletons. The sequencing here drew on CD4+ or CD8+ T cells sorted from blood, taken in a trial of the OX40 agonist ivuxolimab. The receptors here all came from an adult with an advanced solid tumor such as melanoma, head and neck, liver or kidney cancer.

CDR3 sequence (DNA): TGTGCCAGCAGCTTAACGGGCGGGAGAAACATTCAGTACTTC. This gives the protein CASSLTGGRNIQYF. The V gene is TRBV7-9, the J gene TRBJ2-4, with TRBD2 identical over 7 bases. V was pared by 2 bases and J by 6 bases, with 4 bases of the junction left unmatched. This CDR3 is 14 amino acids long. CDR1 and CDR2 from the germline V gene are SEHNR and FQNEAQ (reference sequence).

V is TRBV7-8 and J is TRBJ2-3; TRBD1 or TRBD2 may be the D gene (5 bases each). Germline CDR1 and CDR2: SGHVS and FQNEAQ. This CDR3 spans 14 amino acids. Trimming took off 3 bases at V and 6 bases at J, with 13 bases between the two ends. Here the CDR3 reads CASSLWKGSDTQYF. The CDR3 DNA sequence: TGTGCCAGCAGCTTGTGGAAGGGGAGTGATACGCAGTATTTT.